The entry below describes one T cell receptor (beta chain). Its antigen remains unidentified. The data are from a study of a mutant IDH1 vaccine in newly diagnosed glioma. Study-wide context: Treated patients comprised around 62% males and approximately 38% females, mean age roughly 40 years. General study points: Of all patients, roughly 93% showed vaccine-induced immune responses.

Time point described: week 23, last vaccination. The content of each vaccine dose was 300 ug of mutant IDH1 20-mer peptide, and topical imiquimod accompanied it. The CDR3 is made up of 13 amino acids. V lost 2 bases to trimming and J lost 3 bases, with 8 bases between them. The V gene's germline CDR1 is GTSNPN and CDR2 SVGIG (reference sequence). Some clones are missing from TCRdb's copy, which holds only in-frame ones; the method was immunoSEQ multiplex PCR. The top ten hold 4% to 6.5% of the sample, which has approximately 37,000 clones, around four fifths seen once. The V and J genes are TRBV30 and TRBJ1-5; D unresolved. Sequenced here: PBMCs, sampled from a glioma patient whose treatment included an IDH1 peptide vaccine. The receptor was derived from a man aged 50 to 60 with glioma. The CDR3: CAWSTGLNQPQHF. CDR3 DNA: TGTGCCTGGAGTACCGGTCTCAATCAGCCCCAGCATTTT.